Presented here are 27 T cell receptor beta chains from one specimen sequenced in a study of blood T cells in healthy people across ages. Combining a sample-barcoded 5' primer with a J-beta primer mix, a second PCR ran for 7 to 11 cycles. TCRdb redid the calling of the 5' RACE reads with MiXCR, one entry per CDR3 protein. Of over 550,000 distinct CDR3 sequences in the sample, 25% to 35% were seen once. The sequencing input was blood. The source is a woman aged 80 or older in good health.

This clonotype showed up just a few times. The chain carries TRBV18 and TRBJ2-1; 8 bases are a match to TRBD1. The CDR3 is 15 residues long. J lost 3 bases, V lost 5 bases, and 6 bases had no gene match. Germline CDR1 reads KGHSH; CDR2 reads LQKENI. The CDR3 sequence is CASSSATGVYNEQFF. The CDR3 coding sequence is TGTGCCAGCTCAAGTGCGACAGGGGTCTACAATGAGCAGTTCTTC.

At least ten counts were recorded for this clonotype. The genes are TRBV12-3 or TRBV12-4 and TRBJ2-3; D not certain. The V end was cut by 6 bases, the J end by 10 bases, with 14 bases between. This CDR3 region has 12 residues. The CDR3 here is CASSLTTSAQYF. In DNA form, the CDR3 reads TGTGCCAGCAGCTTAACCACCTCTGCGCAGTATTTT.

This chain links TRBV25-1 with TRBJ2-5; 7 bases are a match to TRBD1. The junction had 10 bases not matched to a gene; V was cut back by 10 bases and J by 5 bases. The germline V gene has CDR1 MGHDK and CDR2 SYGVNS. This CDR3 contains 13 residues. CDR3: CATRGTVVETQYF. The CDR3 coding sequence is TGTGCCACCAGAGGGACAGTTGTCGAGACCCAGTACTTC.

This clonotype was detected ten times or more. The chain is built from TRBV5-6 and TRBJ2-3; 11 positions agree with TRBD1. The CDR3 is 16 residues long. V was clipped by 4 bases and J by 5 bases; unmatched bases: 9. CDR1 and CDR2 from the germline V gene are SGHDT and YYEEEE. The DNA for the CDR3 is TGTGCCAGCAGCCCGGACAGGGGGCGAAGTAGAGATACGCAGTATTTT. It is translated as CASSPDRGRSRDTQYF.

The rearrangement uses TRBV20-1 and TRBJ2-1, with 7 bases fitting TRBD2. Unmatched junction bases numbered 3, after V lost 0 bases and J lost 10 bases. CDR3 length equals 12 residues. CDR1 DFQATT and CDR2 SNEGSKA come from the germline V gene (reference sequence). The DNA of the CDR3 is TGCAGTGCTAGAGATTGGGACTACGAGCAGTTCTTC. This encodes CSARDWDYEQFF.

The chain uses TRBV6-2 or TRBV6-3 and TRBJ2-2; the D call may be TRBD1 or TRBD2 (6 bases each). CDR1 is MNHEY, CDR2 SVGEGT, per germline. The CDR3 totals 17 residues. The ends were cut back, 2 bases at V and 6 bases at J, with 19 bases in the middle. Here the CDR3 reads CASSYPGLAGTPGELFF. In DNA form, the CDR3 reads TGTGCCAGCAGTTACCCGGGACTGGCGGGGACACCCGGGGAGCTGTTTTTT.

Note on this clonotype: Being one base from a much bigger clone, this may be a read error. This chain links TRBV12-3 or TRBV12-4 with TRBJ1-5; TRBD1 matches 9 bases. The CDR3 has 16 residues. CDR3 coding DNA: TGTGTCAGCAGTTCTTCCGGGACAGGGCTTAATCAGCCCCAGCATTTT. Its protein is CVSSSSGTGLNQPQHF.

This clonotype was seen at least ten times. A much larger clone differs by one base, so this may be a read error. The V gene is TRBV20-1, the J gene TRBJ2-4; D remains unclear. The ends were cut back, 5 bases at V and 15 bases at J, with 23 bases in the middle. The germline gives CDR1 DFQATT, CDR2 SNEGSKA (reference sequence). The CDR3 totals 13 residues. The DNA of the CDR3 is TGCAGTGCTGACCTAGTCGGCAGCCGTCCTAGGTACTTC. Translated: CSADLVGSRPRYF.

The chain uses TRBV20-1 and TRBJ2-3, with 10 nucleotides matching TRBD2. This CDR3 has 15 amino acids. The trim removed 4 bases at V and 4 bases at J, leaving 8 bases unmatched. The germline V gene encodes CDR1 DFQATT and CDR2 SNEGSKA (reference sequence). As DNA, the CDR3 is TGCAGTGCTACACCGGGACTAGCGTTCTCAGATACGCAGTATTTT. This gives the protein CSATPGLAFSDTQYF.

This clonotype was detected many times. The V and J genes are TRBV7-9 and TRBJ2-1, with D perhaps matching TRBD2 (5 bases). This CDR3 has 16 residues. Trimming removed 5 bases from V and 0 bases from J, with 14 bases in between. CDR1 is SEHNR, CDR2 FQNEAQ, per germline (reference sequence). CDR3 sequence: CASSPRGPSSYNEQFF. For the CDR3, the DNA is TGTGCCAGCAGCCCCAGAGGGCCCAGCTCCTACAATGAGCAGTTCTTC.

The chain couples TRBV14 to TRBJ1-2; TRBD1 might be the D (5 bases). Trimming left V 4 bases short and J 8 bases short, with 20 bases between. This CDR3 region has 15 residues. The germline V gene has CDR1 SGHDN and CDR2 FVKESK. The CDR3 DNA reads TGTGCCAGCAGCCTTACCGGGACGGCCCTATTAGGCTACACCTTC. This encodes CASSLTGTALLGYTF.

This clonotype has ten or more counts. The chain uses TRBV24-1 and TRBJ2-3; D is ambiguous. The V gene lost 3 bases and the J gene lost 1 base, with 4 bases spanning the gap. The CDR3 has 13 amino acids. The germline V gene has CDR1 KGHDR and CDR2 SFDVKD. CDR3 sequence reads: CATSDRGTDTQYF. CDR3 nucleotide sequence: TGTGCCACCAGTGATAGGGGCACAGATACGCAGTATTTT.

This clonotype was seen once. The chain joins TRBV5-4 to TRBJ2-7; D unresolved. The end of the DNA is better explained by TRBJ2-5, so the J call may be wrong. The CDR3 totals 14 residues. Germline CDR1 and CDR2: SGHNT and YYREEE (reference sequence). Here the CDR3 DNA reads TGTGCCAGCAGTCGCGGTCCTAGTGAGGAGACCCAGTACTTC. This gives the protein CASSRGPSEETQYF.

This chain connects TRBV5-1 to TRBJ2-1; 7 bases fit TRBD2. With 4 bases clipped from V and 7 bases from J, the junction kept 8 bases outside the gene matches. The CDR3 spans 14 residues. The germline CDR1 and CDR2 sequences are SGHRS and YFSETQ. In DNA form, the CDR3 reads TGCGCCAGCAGCGGGAGGGCCGGGAAAAATGAGCAGTTCTTC. Translated, it gives CASSGRAGKNEQFF.

The V and J genes are TRBV20-1 and TRBJ1-2; 9 bases map to TRBD1. The germline V gene encodes CDR1 DFQATT and CDR2 SNEGSKA (reference sequence). The CDR3 spans 20 residues. The junction had 23 bases not matched to a gene; V was cut back by 0 bases and J by 6 bases. The CDR3, as DNA: TGCAGTGCTAGAGATCGGGATCGGGGTTTTGCTAGGACAGGGGAGGATGGCTACACCTTC. Translating gives CSARDRDRGFARTGEDGYTF.

The table lists this clonotype with many counts. The DNA is left out, because the CDR3 cannot be placed on it with certainty; the CDR3 is given as TCRdb lists it. The gene calls are TRBV21-1 and TRBJ2-7; the table assigns TRBD1, which was not confirmed against the DNA. TRBV21-1 is a pseudogene locus. The CDR3 sequence runs 16 residues, both termini included. CDR3 in amino acids: CASSKWGQGATYEQYF.

There are a few counts of this clonotype. The CDR3 loop reads CTSSQPWGTSGHNEQFF. CDR3 sequence (DNA): TGCACCAGCAGCCAGCCTTGGGGGACTAGCGGGCACAATGAGCAGTTCTTC. V is TRBV1 and J is TRBJ2-1; the D call in the table, TRBD2, was not verified against the DNA. TRBV1 is a recognized pseudogene. The CDR3 consists of 17 residues.

Of note for this clonotype: It may be a read error: a sequence one base away is much more abundant. This sequence joins TRBV6-5 and TRBJ1-1; no reliable D call. The CDR3 totals 14 residues. Germline V lookup: CDR1 MNHEY, CDR2 SVGAGI. CDR3 loop: CTSSDAVGNTEAFF. The CDR3 coding sequence is TGTACCAGCAGCGACGCTGTAGGGAACACTGAAGCTTTCTTT.

This clonotype has ten or more counts. The rearrangement uses TRBV25-1 and TRBJ1-4; the D gene is possibly TRBD1 (5 bases). Trimming shortened V by 7 bases and J by 4 bases, and 13 bases separated the two germline ends. CDR3 length equals 14 residues. The germline V gene has CDR1 MGHDK and CDR2 SYGVNS. CDR3 DNA: TGTGCCAGCACAGCCGGGACCCTTAATGAAAAACTGTTTTTT. Residues: CASTAGTLNEKLFF.

The V gene is TRBV7-2, the J gene TRBJ2-1, with a possible D match to TRBD2 (6 bases). The CDR3 extends over 12 amino acids. With 4 bases removed from V and 11 bases from J, the gap between germline ends came to 12 bases. Germline CDR1 SGHTA, CDR2 FQGNSA. Here the CDR3 DNA reads TGTGCCAGCAGCTCGGGGGATATCAAGCAGTTCTTC. This codes for CASSSGDIKQFF.

This clonotype was observed a few times. The rearrangement uses TRBV5-6 and TRBJ2-5; no firm D call. The CDR3 is made up of 13 amino acids. V was shortened by 2 bases and J by 7 bases, with 12 bases between the two germline ends. Germline CDR1 SGHDT, CDR2 YYEEEE. The CDR3 sequence: CASSLEGPGTQYF. In nucleotides, the CDR3 is TGTGCCAGCAGCTTAGAAGGCCCTGGGACCCAGTACTTC.

This clonotype was observed a handful of times. Possible read error: a much larger clone is one base away. This chain joins TRBV4-2 and TRBJ1-2; 7 bases align to TRBD1. The CDR3 runs 18 residues. Germline V lookup: CDR1 LGHNA, CDR2 YNFKEQ. V dropped 0 bases and J dropped 5; count of bases not matched to a gene: 15. The CDR3 reads CASSQDLSCGTDLYGYTF. DNA for the CDR3: TGTGCCAGCAGCCAAGACCTTTCGTGCGGGACAGATCTTTATGGCTACACCTTC.

This clonotype occurred many times. The V call is TRBV29-1, the J call TRBJ1-1, with D hard to call. Germline V gene data show CDR1 as SQVTM and CDR2 as ANQGSEA. The CDR3 loop spans 13 amino acids. Deletions cut 6 bases from V and 0 bases from J, with 11 bases between. CDR3 nucleotides: TGCAGCGTGACAAGCCCCATGAACACTGAAGCTTTCTTT. This codes for CSVTSPMNTEAFF. Together with reference TRBV29-1 and TRBJ1-1, the CDR3 gives the full variable domain: SAVISQKPSRDICQRGTSLTIQCQVDSQVTMMFWYRQQPGQSLTLIATANQGSEATYESGFVIDKFPISRPNLTFSTLTVSNMSPEDSSIYLCSVTSPMNTEAFFGQGTRLTVV.

There are many counts of this clonotype. The J gene is TRBJ2-1, the V gene TRBV20-1; 7 nucleotides agree with TRBD2. Trimming cost V 6 bases and J 0 bases; bases outside gene matches: 5. Germline V gene lookup returns CDR1 DFQATT and CDR2 SNEGSKA (reference sequence). CDR3 length: 14 residues. CDR3 in amino acids: CSARAGSSYNEQFF. The CDR3 DNA reads TGCAGTGCCCGAGCGGGGTCCTCCTACAATGAGCAGTTCTTC.

This clonotype was recorded many times. The chain carries TRBV7-2 and TRBJ2-3; D unresolved. Looked up from germline, CDR1 is SGHTA and CDR2 is FQGNSA. This CDR3 is 13 amino acids long. Trimming removed 5 bases from V and 4 bases from J, with 10 bases in between. CDR3 nucleotides: TGTGCCAGCAGCCGCGTTACACCAGATACGCAGTATTTT. Its protein is CASSRVTPDTQYF.

This rearrangement joins TRBV7-2 to TRBJ2-5; D remains unclear. V was cut by 0 bases and J by 1 base, with 9 bases left in between. Germline assignment: CDR1 SGHTA and CDR2 FQGNSA. This CDR3 region has 15 residues. In nucleotides, the CDR3 is TGTGCCAGCAGCTTAGCAGGGCTATTCCAAGAGACCCAGTACTTC. The encoded protein is CASSLAGLFQETQYF.

On this clonotype itself: This sequence may be a read error, since a much larger clone differs from it by one base. The chain uses TRBV3-1 and TRBJ2-1; 8 bases line up with TRBD1. TRBJ2-7 explains the end of the DNA better; the J call may be wrong. The CDR3 loop spans 17 amino acids. Germline V lookup: CDR1 LGHDT, CDR2 YNNKEL (reference sequence). The CDR3 bases are TGTGCCAGCAGCCAAGAACAGGGGGTTGGCGGGCCCAGCGAGCAGTACTTC. It specifies CASSQEQGVGGPSEQYF.